Listed here are 7 T cell receptor beta chains from one sample, sequenced in a study of cytomegalovirus exposure and HLA in healthy donors (dated by TCRdb to about 2017). The library relied on the immunoSEQ multiplex PCR assay. TCRdb took this table from immuneACCESS and kept in-frame rearrangements with V and J called. Such tables lack part of the clones; where checked against another copy, unresolved V genes explain under half of the gap, and the rest is unexplained. The sample yields about 150,000 clones; nearly 90% were counted once. Clones ranked in the top ten supply 9% to 9.5% of the sample. The sample was PBMCs. The receptors come from a young woman in good health and CMV-seropositive.

The chain uses TRBV13 and TRBJ2-7; TRBD1 might be the D (5 bases). The CDR3 is 14 amino acids. V lost 4 bases and J 0 bases, leaving 10 bases between the germline ends. Germline V CDR1 and CDR2: PRHDT, FYEKMQ (reference sequence). This CDR3 reads CASSYDRDSYEQYF. DNA for the CDR3: TGTGCCAGCAGCTACGACAGAGACTCCTACGAGCAGTACTTC.

V usage is TRBV28 and J usage is TRBJ2-3; TRBD1 matches at 11 bases. Unmatched junction bases numbered 7, after V lost 6 bases and J lost 5 bases. Germline lookup yields CDR1 MDHEN and CDR2 SYDVKM. This CDR3 spans 15 amino acids. CDR3 sequence: CASRGPGQGGDTQYF. The DNA for the CDR3 is TGTGCCAGCAGGGGCCCGGGACAGGGGGGAGATACGCAGTATTTT.

This clone was detected only once. The V gene is TRBV28, the J gene TRBJ1-2, with no clear D. V was shortened by 1 base and J by 4 bases, with 10 bases between the two germline ends. Looked up from germline, CDR1 is MDHEN and CDR2 is SYDVKM. The CDR3 length is 14 residues. The CDR3 here is CASSLSSNLYGYTF. In nucleotides, the CDR3 is TGTGCCAGCAGTTTATCTTCTAACCTCTATGGCTACACCTTC.

The DNA for the CDR3 is TGTGCCACCAGCAGTATGCAGGGGGCCCCGGAGCAGTACTTC. This codes for CATSSMQGAPEQYF. The rearrangement links TRBV15 to TRBJ2-7; 8 nucleotides line up with TRBD1. The germline V gene encodes CDR1 LNHNV and CDR2 YYDKDF (reference sequence). The CDR3 totals 14 residues. Trimming took 3 bases from V and 7 from J; bases not matched to a gene: 8.

This chain links TRBV28 with TRBJ2-7; D is possibly TRBD1 (7 bases). V lost 2 bases and J lost 6, with 20 bases in between. Germline CDR1 reads MDHEN; CDR2 reads SYDVKM. This CDR3 comprises 16 residues. DNA of the CDR3: TGTGCCAGCAGTTTAGTTTTGGAGGGGGCGCGTAGCGAGCAGTACTTC. Encoded protein: CASSLVLEGARSEQYF.

The chain couples TRBV11-2 to TRBJ2-1, with D perhaps matching TRBD1 (5 bases). V was clipped by 5 bases and J by 6 bases, with 17 bases between them. The germline gives CDR1 SGHAT, CDR2 FQNNGV. The CDR3 is 15 amino acids. The CDR3 protein is CASSPIDSVVNEQFF. CDR3 DNA sequence: TGTGCCAGCAGCCCCATCGACAGCGTGGTCAATGAGCAGTTCTTC.

The chain recombines TRBV6-5 with TRBJ2-7; D may be TRBD2 (7 bases). Germline V CDR1 and CDR2: MNHEY, SVGAGI. The CDR3 covers 14 residues. V lost 6 bases and J 2 bases, leaving 14 bases between the germline ends. The CDR3, as DNA: TGTGCCAGCAGAAGGGGGGGATTAGCCTACGAGCAGTACTTC. Amino acid sequence: CASRRGGLAYEQYF.